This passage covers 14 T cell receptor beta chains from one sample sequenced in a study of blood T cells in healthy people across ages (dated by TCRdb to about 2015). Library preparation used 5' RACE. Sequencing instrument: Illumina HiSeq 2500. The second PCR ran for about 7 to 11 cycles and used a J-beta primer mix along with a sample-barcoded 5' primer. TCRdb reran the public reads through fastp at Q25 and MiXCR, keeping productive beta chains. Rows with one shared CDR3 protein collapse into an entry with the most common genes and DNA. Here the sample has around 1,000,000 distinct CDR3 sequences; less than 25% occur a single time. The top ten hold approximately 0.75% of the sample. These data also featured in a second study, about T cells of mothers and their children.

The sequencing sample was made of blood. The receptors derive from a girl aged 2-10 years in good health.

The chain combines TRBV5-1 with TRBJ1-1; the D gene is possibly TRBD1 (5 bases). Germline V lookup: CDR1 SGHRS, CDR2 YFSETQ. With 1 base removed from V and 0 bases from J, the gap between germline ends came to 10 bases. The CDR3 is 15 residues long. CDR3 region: CASSLRGALNTEAFF. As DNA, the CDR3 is TGCGCCAGCAGCTTGAGGGGTGCGCTGAACACTGAAGCTTTCTTT.

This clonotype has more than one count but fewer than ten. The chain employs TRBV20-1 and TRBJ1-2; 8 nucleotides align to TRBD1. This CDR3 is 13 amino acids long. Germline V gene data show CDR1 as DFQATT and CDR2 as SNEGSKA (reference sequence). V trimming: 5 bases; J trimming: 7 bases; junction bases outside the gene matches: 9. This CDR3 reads CSALPGQGPGYTF. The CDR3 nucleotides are TGCAGTGCTCTACCCGGACAGGGACCTGGCTACACCTTC.

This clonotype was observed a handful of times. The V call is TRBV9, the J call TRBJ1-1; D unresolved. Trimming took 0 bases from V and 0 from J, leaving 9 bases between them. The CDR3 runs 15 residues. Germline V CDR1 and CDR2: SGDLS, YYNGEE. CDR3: CASSVGGGMNTEAFF. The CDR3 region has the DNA TGTGCCAGCAGCGTAGGTGGTGGCATGAACACTGAAGCTTTCTTT.

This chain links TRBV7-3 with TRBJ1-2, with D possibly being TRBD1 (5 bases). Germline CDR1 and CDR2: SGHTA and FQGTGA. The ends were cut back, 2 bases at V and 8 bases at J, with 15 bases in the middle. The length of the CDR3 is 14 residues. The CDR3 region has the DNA TGTGCCAGCAGCTTAGGGACTGCCGGGGAAGGCTACACCTTC. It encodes CASSLGTAGEGYTF. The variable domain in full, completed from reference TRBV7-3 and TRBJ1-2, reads GAGVSQTPSNKVTEKGKYVELRCDPISGHTALYWYRQSLGQGPEFLIYFQGTGAADDSGLPNDRFFAVRPEGSVSTLKIQRTERGDSAVYLCASSLGTAGEGYTFGSGTRLTVV.

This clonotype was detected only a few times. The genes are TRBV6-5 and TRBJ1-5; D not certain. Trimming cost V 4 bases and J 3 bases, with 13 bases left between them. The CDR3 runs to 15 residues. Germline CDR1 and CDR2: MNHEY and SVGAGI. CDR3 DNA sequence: TGTGCCAGCAGTTCCCAGTCGGGATTCAATCAGCCCCAGCATTTT. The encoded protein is CASSSQSGFNQPQHF.

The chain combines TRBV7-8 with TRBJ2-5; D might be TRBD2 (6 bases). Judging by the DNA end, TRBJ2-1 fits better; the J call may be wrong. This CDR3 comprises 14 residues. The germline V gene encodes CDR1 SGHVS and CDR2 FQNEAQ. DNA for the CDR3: TGTGCCAGCAGCTTAGGACTAGTAATCAATGAGCAGTTCTTC. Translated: CASSLGLVINEQFF.

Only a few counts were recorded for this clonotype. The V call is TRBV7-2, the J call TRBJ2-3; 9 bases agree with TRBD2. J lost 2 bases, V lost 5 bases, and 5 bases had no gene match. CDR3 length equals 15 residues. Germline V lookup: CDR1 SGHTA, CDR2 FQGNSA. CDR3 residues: CASSRSGSVTDTQYF. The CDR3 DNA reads TGTGCCAGCAGCCGTAGCGGGAGTGTCACAGATACGCAGTATTTT.

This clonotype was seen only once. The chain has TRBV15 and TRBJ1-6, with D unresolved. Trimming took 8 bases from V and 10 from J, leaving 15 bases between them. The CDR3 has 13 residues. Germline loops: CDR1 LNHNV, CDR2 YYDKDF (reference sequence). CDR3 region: CATQSMFASPLHF. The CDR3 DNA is TGTGCCACCCAAAGTATGTTCGCCTCACCCCTCCACTTT.

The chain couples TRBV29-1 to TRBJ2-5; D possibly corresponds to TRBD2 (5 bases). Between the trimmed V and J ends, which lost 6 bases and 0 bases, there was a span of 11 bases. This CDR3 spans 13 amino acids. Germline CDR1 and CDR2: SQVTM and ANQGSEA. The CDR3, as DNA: TGCAGCGTGGGGAGTAGGTACCAAGAGACCCAGTACTTC. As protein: CSVGSRYQETQYF.

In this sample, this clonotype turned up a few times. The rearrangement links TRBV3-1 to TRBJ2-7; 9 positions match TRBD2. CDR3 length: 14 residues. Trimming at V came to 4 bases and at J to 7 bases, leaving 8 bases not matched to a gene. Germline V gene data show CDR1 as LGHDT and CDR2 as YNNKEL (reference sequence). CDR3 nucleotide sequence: TGTGCCAGCAGCCCCAGCGGGAGGTCTGATGAGCAGTACTTC. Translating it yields CASSPSGRSDEQYF.

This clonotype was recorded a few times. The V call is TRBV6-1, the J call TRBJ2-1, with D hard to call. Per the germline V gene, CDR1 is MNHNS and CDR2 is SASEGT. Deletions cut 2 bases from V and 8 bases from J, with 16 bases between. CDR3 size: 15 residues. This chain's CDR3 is CASSESIGHMDEQFF. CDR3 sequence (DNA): TGTGCCAGCAGTGAATCAATTGGGCACATGGATGAGCAGTTCTTC.

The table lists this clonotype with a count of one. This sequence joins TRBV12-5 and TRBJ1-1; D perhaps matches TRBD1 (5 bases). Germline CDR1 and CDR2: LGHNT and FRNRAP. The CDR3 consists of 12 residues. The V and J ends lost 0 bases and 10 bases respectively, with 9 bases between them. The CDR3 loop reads CASGLVTGTAFF. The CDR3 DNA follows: TGTGCTAGTGGTTTGGTTACAGGAACAGCTTTCTTT.

CDR3 residues: CASSQTGTGAPYF. CDR3 DNA: TGTGCCAGCAGCCAAACCGGGACAGGGGCCCCGTACTTC. The chain couples TRBV14 to TRBJ2-5, with 10 bases matching TRBD1. The CDR3 contains 13 residues. Germline-derived CDR1 and CDR2 are SGHDN and FVKESK. After removal of 2 bases from V and 13 bases from J, the junction contained 7 bases not matched to a gene.

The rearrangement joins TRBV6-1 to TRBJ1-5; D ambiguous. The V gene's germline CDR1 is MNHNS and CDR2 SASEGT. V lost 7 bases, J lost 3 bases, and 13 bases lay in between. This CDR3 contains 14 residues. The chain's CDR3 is CASTESLTNQPQHF. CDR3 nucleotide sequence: TGTGCCAGCACGGAAAGCCTTACCAATCAGCCCCAGCATTTT.